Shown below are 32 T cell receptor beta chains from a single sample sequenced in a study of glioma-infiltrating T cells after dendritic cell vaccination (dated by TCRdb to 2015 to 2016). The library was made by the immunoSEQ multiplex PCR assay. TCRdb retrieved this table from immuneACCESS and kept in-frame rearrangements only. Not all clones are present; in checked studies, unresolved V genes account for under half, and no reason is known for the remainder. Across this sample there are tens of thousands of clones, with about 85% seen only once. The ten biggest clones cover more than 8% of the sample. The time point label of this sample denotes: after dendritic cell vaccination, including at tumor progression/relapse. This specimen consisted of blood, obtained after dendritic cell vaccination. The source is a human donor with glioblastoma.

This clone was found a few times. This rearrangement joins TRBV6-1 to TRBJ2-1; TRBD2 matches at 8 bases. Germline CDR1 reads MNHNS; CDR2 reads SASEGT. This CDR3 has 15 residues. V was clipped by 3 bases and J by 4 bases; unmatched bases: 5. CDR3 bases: TGTGCCAGCAGTGACGCTAGCGGGTCTTACAATGAGCAGTTCTTC. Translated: CASSDASGSYNEQFF.

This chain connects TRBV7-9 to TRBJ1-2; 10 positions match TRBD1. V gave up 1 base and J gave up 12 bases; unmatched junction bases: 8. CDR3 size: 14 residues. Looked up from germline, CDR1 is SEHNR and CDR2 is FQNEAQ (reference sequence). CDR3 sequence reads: CASSLDGTGEKDTF. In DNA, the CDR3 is TGTGCCAGCAGCTTAGACGGGACAGGGGAGAAAGACACCTTC. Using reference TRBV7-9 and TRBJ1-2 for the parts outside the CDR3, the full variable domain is DTGVSQNPRHKITKRGQNVTFRCDPISEHNRLYWYRQTLGQGPEFLTYFQNEAQLEKSRLLSDRFSAERPKGSFSTLEIQRTEQGDSAMYLCASSLDGTGEKDTFGSGTRLTVV.

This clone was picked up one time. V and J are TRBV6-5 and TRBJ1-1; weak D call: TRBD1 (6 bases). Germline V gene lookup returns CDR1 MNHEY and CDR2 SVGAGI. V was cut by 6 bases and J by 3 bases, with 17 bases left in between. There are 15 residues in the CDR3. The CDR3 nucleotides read TGTGCCAGCAGCCGCAGAGGGGGGGCAGACACTGAAGCTTTCTTT. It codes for CASSRRGGADTEAFF.

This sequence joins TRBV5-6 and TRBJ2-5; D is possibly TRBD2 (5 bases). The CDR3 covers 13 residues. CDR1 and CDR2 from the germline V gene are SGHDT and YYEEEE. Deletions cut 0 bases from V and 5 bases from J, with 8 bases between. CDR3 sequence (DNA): TGTGCCAGCAGCTTGGCGGGGTGGGAGACCCAGTACTTC. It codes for CASSLAGWETQYF. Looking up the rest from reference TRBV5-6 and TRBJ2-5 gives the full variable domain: DAGVTQSPTHLIKTRGQQVTLRCSPKSGHDTVSWYQQALGQGPQFIFQYYEEEERQRGNFPDRFSGHQFPNYSSELNVNALLLGDSALYLCASSLAGWETQYFGPGTRLLVL.

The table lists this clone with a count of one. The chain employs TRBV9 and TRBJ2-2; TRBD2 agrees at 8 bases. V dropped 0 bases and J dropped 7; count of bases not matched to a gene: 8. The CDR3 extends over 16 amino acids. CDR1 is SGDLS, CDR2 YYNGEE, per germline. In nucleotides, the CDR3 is TGTGCCAGCAGCGTAGAACGGGGGGGGCTTGGCGGGGAGCTGTTTTTT. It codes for CASSVERGGLGGELFF.

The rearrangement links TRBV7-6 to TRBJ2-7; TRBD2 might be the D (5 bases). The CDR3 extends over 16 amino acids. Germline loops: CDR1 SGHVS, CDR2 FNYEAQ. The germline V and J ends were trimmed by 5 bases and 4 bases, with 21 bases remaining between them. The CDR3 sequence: CASSLRSGTKQYEQYF. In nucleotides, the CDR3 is TGTGCCAGCAGCCTCCGCAGCGGAACCAAACAATACGAGCAGTACTTC. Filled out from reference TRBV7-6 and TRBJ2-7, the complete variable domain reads GAGVSQSPRYKVTKRGQDVALRCDPISGHVSLYWYRQALGQGPEFLTYFNYEAQQDKSGLPNDRFSAERPEGSISTLTIQRTEQRDSAMYRCASSLRSGTKQYEQYFGPGTRLTVT.

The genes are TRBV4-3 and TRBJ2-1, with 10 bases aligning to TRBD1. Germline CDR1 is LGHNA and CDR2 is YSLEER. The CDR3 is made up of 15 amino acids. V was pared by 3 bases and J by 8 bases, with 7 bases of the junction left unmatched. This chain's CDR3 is CASSHQGQGTDEQFF. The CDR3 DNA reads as TGCGCCAGCAGCCACCAGGGACAGGGGACGGATGAGCAGTTCTTC.

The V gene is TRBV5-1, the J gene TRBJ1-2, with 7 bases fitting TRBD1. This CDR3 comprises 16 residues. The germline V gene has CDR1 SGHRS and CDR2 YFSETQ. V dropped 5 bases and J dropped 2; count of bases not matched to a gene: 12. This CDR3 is CASRPGRQGVNYGYTF. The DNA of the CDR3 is TGCGCCAGCAGACCCGGACGGCAGGGGGTCAACTATGGCTACACCTTC.

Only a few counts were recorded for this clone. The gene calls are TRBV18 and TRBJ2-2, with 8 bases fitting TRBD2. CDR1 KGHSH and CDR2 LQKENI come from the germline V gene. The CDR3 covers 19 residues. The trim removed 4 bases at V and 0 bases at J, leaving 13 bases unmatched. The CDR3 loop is CASSLGQREKVANTGELFF. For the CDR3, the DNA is TGTGCCAGCTCACTCGGCCAGCGGGAGAAGGTAGCGAACACCGGGGAGCTGTTTTTT.

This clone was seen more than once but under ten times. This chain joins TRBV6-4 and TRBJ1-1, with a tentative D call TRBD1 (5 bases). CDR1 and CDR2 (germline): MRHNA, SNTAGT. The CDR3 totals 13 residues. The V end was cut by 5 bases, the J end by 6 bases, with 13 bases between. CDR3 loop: CASSTGEVAEAFF. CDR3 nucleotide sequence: TGTGCCAGCAGTACAGGAGAGGTCGCTGAAGCTTTCTTT.

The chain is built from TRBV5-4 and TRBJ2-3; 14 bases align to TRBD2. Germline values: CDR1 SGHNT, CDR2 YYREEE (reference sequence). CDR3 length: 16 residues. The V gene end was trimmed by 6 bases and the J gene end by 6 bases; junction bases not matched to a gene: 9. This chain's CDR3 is CASNSGLAGAGDTQYF. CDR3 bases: TGTGCCAGCAACTCGGGACTAGCGGGAGCTGGGGATACGCAGTATTTT.

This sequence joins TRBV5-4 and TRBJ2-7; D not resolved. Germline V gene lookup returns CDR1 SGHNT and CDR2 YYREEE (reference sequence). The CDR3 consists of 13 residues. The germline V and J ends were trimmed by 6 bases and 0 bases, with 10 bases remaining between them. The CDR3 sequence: CASKSDNSYEQYF. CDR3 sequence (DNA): TGTGCCAGCAAGAGTGACAACTCCTACGAGCAGTACTTC.

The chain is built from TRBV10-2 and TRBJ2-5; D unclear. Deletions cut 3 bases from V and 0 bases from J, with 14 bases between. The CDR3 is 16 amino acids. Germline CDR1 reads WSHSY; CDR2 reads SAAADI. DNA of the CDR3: TGCGCCAGCAGTGATGTGGCAAATTACAACCAAGAGACCCAGTACTTC. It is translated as CASSDVANYNQETQYF.

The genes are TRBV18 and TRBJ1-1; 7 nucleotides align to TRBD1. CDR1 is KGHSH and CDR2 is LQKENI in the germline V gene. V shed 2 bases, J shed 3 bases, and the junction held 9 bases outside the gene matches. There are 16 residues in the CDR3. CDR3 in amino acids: CASSPTGRRGDTEAFF. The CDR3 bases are TGTGCCAGCTCACCAACCGGACGCAGGGGGGACACTGAAGCTTTCTTT.

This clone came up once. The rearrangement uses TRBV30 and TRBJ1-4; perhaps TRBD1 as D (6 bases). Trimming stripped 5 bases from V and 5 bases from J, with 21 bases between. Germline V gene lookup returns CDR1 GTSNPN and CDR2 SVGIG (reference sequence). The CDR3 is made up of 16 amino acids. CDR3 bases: TGTGCCTGGGGTTCAGGGTTTAGGGGGTCCAATGAAAAACTGTTTTTT. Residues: CAWGSGFRGSNEKLFF.

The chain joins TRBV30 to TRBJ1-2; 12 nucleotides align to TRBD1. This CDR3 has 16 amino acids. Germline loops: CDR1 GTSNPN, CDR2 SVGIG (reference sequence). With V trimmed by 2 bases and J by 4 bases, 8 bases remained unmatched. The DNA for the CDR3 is TGTGCCTGGAGTACACCGGGACAGGGGGCTTCCTATGGCTACACCTTC. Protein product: CAWSTPGQGASYGYTF.

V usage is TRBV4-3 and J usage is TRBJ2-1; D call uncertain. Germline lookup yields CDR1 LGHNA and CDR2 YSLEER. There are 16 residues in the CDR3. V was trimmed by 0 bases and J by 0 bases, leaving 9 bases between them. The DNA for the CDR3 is TGCGCCAGCAGCCAAGACTCCGGGTCCTCCTACAATGAGCAGTTCTTC. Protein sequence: CASSQDSGSSYNEQFF.

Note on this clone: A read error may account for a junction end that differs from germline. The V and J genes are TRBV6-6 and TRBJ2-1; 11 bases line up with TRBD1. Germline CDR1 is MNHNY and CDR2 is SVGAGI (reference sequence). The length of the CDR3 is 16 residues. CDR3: CASSYSGTGGMDEQFF. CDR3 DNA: TGTGCCAGCAGCTACTCCGGGACAGGGGGTATGGATGAGCAGTTCTTC.

This CDR3 reads CATSRGTQPEQYF. CDR3 nucleotide sequence: TGTGCCACCAGCAGAGGGACACAACCCGAGCAGTACTTC. The chain couples TRBV15 to TRBJ2-7; D may be TRBD1 (5 bases). The CDR3 extends over 13 amino acids. Trimming took 1 base from V and 6 from J, leaving 10 bases between them. Germline V gives CDR1 LNHNV, CDR2 YYDKDF (reference sequence).

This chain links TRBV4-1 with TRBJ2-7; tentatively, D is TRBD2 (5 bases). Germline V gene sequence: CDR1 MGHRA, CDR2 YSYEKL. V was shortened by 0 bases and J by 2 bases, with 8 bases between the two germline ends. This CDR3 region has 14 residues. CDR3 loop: CASSQEYGTYEQYF. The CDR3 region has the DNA TGCGCCAGCAGCCAAGAGTACGGGACCTACGAGCAGTACTTC.

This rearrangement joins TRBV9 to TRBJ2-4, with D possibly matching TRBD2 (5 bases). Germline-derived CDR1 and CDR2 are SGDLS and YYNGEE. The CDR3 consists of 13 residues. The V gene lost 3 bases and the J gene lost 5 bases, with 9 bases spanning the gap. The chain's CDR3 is CASSGVEENIQYF. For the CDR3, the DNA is TGTGCCAGCAGCGGAGTGGAGGAAAACATTCAGTACTTC.

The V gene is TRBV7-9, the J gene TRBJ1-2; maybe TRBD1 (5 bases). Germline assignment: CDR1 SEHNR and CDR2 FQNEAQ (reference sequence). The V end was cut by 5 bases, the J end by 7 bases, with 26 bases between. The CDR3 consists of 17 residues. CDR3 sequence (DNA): TGTGCCAGCAGCCCAATCAGAACAGGAAAATGGGAGGGTGGCTACACCTTC. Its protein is CASSPIRTGKWEGGYTF.

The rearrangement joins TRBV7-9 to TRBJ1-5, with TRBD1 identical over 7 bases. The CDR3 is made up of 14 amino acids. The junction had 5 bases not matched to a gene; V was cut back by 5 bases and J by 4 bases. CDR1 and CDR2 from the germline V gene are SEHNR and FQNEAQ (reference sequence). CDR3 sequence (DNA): TGTGCCAGCAGCCAAAGGGACAGTAATCAGCCCCAGCATTTT. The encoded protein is CASSQRDSNQPQHF.

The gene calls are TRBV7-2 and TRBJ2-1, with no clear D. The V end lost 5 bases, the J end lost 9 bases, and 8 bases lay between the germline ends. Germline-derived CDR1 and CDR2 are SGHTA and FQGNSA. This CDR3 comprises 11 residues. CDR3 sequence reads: CASSAQVEQFF. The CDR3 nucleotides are TGTGCCAGCAGCGCCCAGGTTGAGCAGTTCTTC.

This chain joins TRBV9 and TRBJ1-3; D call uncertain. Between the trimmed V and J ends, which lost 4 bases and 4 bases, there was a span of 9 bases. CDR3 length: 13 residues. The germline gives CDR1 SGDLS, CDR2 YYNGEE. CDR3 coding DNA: TGTGCCAGCAGCCCGCGGTCGGGAAACACCATATATTTT. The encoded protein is CASSPRSGNTIYF. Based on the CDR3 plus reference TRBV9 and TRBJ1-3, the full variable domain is DSGVTQTPKHLITATGQRVTLRCSPRSGDLSVYWYQQSLDQGLQFLIQYYNGEERAKGNILERFSAQQFPDLHSELNLSSLELGDSALYFCASSPRSGNTIYFGEGSWLTVV.

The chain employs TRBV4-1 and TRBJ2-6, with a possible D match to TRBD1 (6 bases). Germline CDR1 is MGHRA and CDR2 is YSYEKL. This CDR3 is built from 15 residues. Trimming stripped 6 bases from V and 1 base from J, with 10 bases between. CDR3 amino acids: CASRSQGSGANVLTF. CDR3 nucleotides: TGCGCCAGCAGGTCACAGGGATCTGGGGCCAACGTCCTGACTTTC.

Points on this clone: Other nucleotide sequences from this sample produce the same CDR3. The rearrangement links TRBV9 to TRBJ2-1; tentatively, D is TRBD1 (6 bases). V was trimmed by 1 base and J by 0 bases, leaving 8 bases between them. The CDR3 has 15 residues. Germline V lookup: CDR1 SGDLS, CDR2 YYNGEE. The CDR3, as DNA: TGTGCCAGCAGCGTAACAGGGAGCTCCTACAATGAGCAGTTCTTC. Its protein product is CASSVTGSSYNEQFF.

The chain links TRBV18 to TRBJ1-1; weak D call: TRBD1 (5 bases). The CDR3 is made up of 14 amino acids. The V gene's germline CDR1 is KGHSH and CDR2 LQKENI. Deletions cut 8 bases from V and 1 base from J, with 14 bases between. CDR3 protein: CASTAGLTNTEAFF. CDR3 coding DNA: TGTGCCAGCACTGCGGGACTGACGAACACTGAAGCTTTCTTT.

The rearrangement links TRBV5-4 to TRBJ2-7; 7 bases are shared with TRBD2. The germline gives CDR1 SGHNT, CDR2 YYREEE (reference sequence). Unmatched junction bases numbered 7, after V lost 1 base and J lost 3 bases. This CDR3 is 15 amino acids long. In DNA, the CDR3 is TGTGCCAGCAGCTTGAGTAGCGGGCCTAGCTACGAGCAGTACTTC. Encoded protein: CASSLSSGPSYEQYF.

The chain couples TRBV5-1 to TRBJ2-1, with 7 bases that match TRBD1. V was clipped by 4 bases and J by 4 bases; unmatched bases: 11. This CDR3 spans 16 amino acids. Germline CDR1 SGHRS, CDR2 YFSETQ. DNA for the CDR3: TGCGCCAGCAGCCAGGGAGAGGGACAGAGATACAATGAGCAGTTCTTC. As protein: CASSQGEGQRYNEQFF. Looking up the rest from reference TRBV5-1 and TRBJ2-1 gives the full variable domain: KAGVTQTPRYLIKTRGQQVTLSCSPISGHRSVSWYQQTPGQGLQFLFEYFSETQRNKGNFPGRFSGRQFSNSRSEMNVSTLELGDSALYLCASSQGEGQRYNEQFFGPGTRLTVL.

The CDR3 DNA follows: TGTGCCAGCAGCTCCCGGGACAGAGAAAGCTATGGCTACACCTTC. Encoded protein: CASSSRDRESYGYTF. V gene TRBV7-9 combines with J gene TRBJ1-2; 7 positions match TRBD1. CDR1 and CDR2 (germline): SEHNR, FQNEAQ (reference sequence). CDR3 length: 15 residues. Losses at the gene ends were 4 bases for V and 4 bases for J; bases not matched to a gene: 9. The whole variable domain, remainder taken from reference TRBV7-9 and TRBJ1-2, is DTGVSQNPRHKITKRGQNVTFRCDPISEHNRLYWYRQTLGQGPEFLTYFQNEAQLEKSRLLSDRFSAERPKGSFSTLEIQRTEQGDSAMYLCASSSRDRESYGYTFGSGTRLTVV.

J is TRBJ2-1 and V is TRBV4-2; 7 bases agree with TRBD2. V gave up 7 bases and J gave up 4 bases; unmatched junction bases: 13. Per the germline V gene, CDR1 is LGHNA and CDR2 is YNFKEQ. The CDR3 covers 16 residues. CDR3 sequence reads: CASTNAAGVGYNEQFF. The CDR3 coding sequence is TGTGCCAGCACTAACGCGGCGGGAGTGGGTTACAATGAGCAGTTCTTC.